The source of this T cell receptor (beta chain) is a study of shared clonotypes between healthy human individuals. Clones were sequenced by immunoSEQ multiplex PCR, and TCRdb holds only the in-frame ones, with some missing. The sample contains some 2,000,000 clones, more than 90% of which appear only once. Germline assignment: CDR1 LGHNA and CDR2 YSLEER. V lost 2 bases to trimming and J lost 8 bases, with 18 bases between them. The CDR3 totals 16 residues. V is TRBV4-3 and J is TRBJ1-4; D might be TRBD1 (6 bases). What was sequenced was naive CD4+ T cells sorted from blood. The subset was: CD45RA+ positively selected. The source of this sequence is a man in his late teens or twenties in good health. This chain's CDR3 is CASSQYTQGGREKLFF. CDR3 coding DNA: TGCGCCAGCAGCCAATACACACAGGGAGGGAGAGAAAAACTGTTTTTT.